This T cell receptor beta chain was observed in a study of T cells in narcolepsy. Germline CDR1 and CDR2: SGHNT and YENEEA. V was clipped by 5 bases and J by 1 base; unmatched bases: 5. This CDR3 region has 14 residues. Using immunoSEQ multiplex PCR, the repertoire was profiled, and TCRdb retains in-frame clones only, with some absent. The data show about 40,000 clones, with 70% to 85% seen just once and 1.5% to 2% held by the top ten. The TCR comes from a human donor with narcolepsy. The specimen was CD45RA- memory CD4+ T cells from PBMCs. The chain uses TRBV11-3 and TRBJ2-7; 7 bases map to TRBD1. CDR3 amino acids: CASSRPGQSYEQYF. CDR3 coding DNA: TGTGCCAGCAGCCGCCCGGGACAGTCCTACGAGCAGTACTTC. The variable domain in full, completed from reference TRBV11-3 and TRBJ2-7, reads EAGVVQSPRYKIIEKKQPVAFWCNPISGHNTLYWYLQNLGQGPELLIRYENEEAVDDSQLPKDRFSAERLKGVDSTLKIQPAELGDSAVYLCASSRPGQSYEQYFGPGTRLTVT.